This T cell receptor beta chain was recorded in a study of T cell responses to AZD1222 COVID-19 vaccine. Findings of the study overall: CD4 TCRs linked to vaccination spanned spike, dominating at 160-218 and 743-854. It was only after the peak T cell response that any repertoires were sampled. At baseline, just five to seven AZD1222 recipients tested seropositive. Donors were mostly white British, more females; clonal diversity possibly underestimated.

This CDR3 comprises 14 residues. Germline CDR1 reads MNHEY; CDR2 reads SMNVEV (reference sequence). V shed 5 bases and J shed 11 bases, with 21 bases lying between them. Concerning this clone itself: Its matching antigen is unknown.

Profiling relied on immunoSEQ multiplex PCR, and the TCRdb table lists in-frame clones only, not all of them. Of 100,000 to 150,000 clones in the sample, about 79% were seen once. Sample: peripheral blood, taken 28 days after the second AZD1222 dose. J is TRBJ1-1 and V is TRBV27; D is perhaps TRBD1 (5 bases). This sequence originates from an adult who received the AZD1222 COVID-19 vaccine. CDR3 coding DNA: TGTGCCAGCAGTCAGGGACCTGGGTTAGGTCGCGCTTTCTTT. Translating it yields CASSQGPGLGRAFF.